The TCR beta chain described here comes from a study of blood T cells in healthy people across ages. This clonotype has at least ten counts. No antigen is known for it. V shed 4 bases, J shed 4 bases, and the junction held 10 bases outside the gene matches. The germline V gene encodes CDR1 DFQATT and CDR2 SNEGSKA (reference sequence). The CDR3 runs to 15 residues. Study outcomes and limitations: A greater number of naive CD4+ cells and higher diversity distinguished long-lived donors from aged donors.

Alongside a J-beta primer mix, a sample-barcoded 5' primer served in a second PCR lasting about 7 to 11 cycles. Paired-end reads containing CDR3 totaled no fewer than 3 million for each sample. MiXCR was run by TCRdb on the 5' RACE reads, yielding one entry per CDR3 protein. The sample carries hundreds of thousands of distinct CDR3 sequences, over 40% recorded once. This TCR was recovered from a woman of 80 years or more in good health. The chain combines TRBV20-1 with TRBJ1-2; TRBD1 aligns across 9 bases. Sample: blood. CDR3 loop: CSAKPRDRVTYGYTF. The CDR3 coding sequence is TGCAGTGCTAAGCCCCGGGACAGGGTTACCTATGGCTACACCTTC.